This T cell receptor (beta chain) was obtained from a study of neurological immune-mediated disorders. In TCRdb, the 5' RACE reads were re-called with MiXCR into one record per CDR3 protein. The sample lists some 50,000 distinct CDR3 sequences, 16% seen once, with 4.4% in the top ten. Looked up from germline, CDR1 is SGHTA and CDR2 is FQGTGA. There are 14 residues in the CDR3. Trimming cost V 4 bases and J 4 bases; bases outside gene matches: 5. This clonotype was seen many times. PBMCs stored at -80 C, numbering 2 million, were the origin of the unsorted libraries. This clonotype was obtained from a man aged 60 to 69 in good health. This chain links TRBV7-3 with TRBJ2-3; TRBD2 matches at 7 bases. The sequenced sample consisted of PBMCs. CDR3: CASSSQRDADTQYF. Written as DNA, the CDR3 is TGTGCCAGCAGCTCCCAGCGGGATGCAGATACGCAGTATTTT. Filled out from reference TRBV7-3 and TRBJ2-3, the complete variable domain reads GAGVSQTPSNKVTEKGKYVELRCDPISGHTALYWYRQSLGQGPEFLIYFQGTGAADDSGLPNDRFFAVRPEGSVSTLKIQRTERGDSAVYLCASSSQRDADTQYFGPGTRLTVL.